These 13 T cell receptor beta chains were sequenced from one sample in a study of shared clonotypes between healthy human individuals. TCRdb keeps only in-frame clones here, not all; method: immunoSEQ multiplex PCR. The sample has about a million clones, about 76% seen once; the top ten hold roughly 1.4%. Sequenced: memory CD4+ T cells sorted from blood. As for subset: CD45RA-negative fraction. These receptors were obtained from a man aged 18-30 years in good health.

With respect to this clone: This sample also contains other DNA sequences that code for the same CDR3. The chain carries TRBV18 and TRBJ1-4; D possibly corresponds to TRBD1 (5 bases). Trimming stripped 3 bases from V and 7 bases from J, with 6 bases between. Germline V gives CDR1 KGHSH, CDR2 LQKENI. There are 12 residues in the CDR3. The CDR3 DNA reads as TGTGCCAGCTCACCGAGGGGTGAAAAACTGTTTTTT. It encodes CASSPRGEKLFF.

The rearrangement joins TRBV19 to TRBJ1-5, with D possibly TRBD1 on 6 matching bases. The CDR3 extends over 14 amino acids. Germline V CDR1 and CDR2: LNHDA, SQIVND (reference sequence). V was shortened by 8 bases and J by 6 bases, with 17 bases between the two germline ends. The CDR3 DNA is TGTGCCAGTCAGAACAGGGCCGGGGGTCAGCCCCAGCATTTT. Amino acid sequence: CASQNRAGGQPQHF.

This clone was seen a handful of times. The CDR3 region is CAWSVAANEQFF. The CDR3 DNA reads TGTGCCTGGAGTGTCGCCGCCAATGAGCAGTTCTTC. This rearrangement joins TRBV30 to TRBJ2-1, with unresolved D. Trimming removed 0 bases from V and 6 bases from J, with 6 bases in between. Germline V gene data show CDR1 as GTSNPN and CDR2 as SVGIG (reference sequence). The CDR3 extends over 12 amino acids.

Remarks on this clone: Being one base from a much bigger clone, this may be a read error. Different DNA sequences within this sample yield the same CDR3. The genes are TRBV7-9 and TRBJ2-3; the D is unclear. This CDR3 region has 11 residues. Trimming pared 3 bases from V and 3 bases from J, leaving 1 base between. Germline CDR1 SEHNR, CDR2 FQNEAQ (reference sequence). In nucleotides, the CDR3 is TGTGCCAGCAGCTTGACAGATACGCAGTATTTT. As protein: CASSLTDTQYF.

The CDR3 bases are TGTGCCTGGAGTCTAGGGGGAGGAAACACCATATATTTT. Protein product: CAWSLGGGNTIYF. The V gene is TRBV30, the J gene TRBJ1-3, with D possibly matching TRBD1 (6 bases). The CDR3 extends over 13 amino acids. Trimming left V 2 bases short and J 4 bases short, with 9 bases between. Germline-derived CDR1 and CDR2 are GTSNPN and SVGIG (reference sequence). The full variable domain, rest sourced from reference TRBV30 and TRBJ1-3, is SQTIHQWPATLVQPVGSPLSLECTVEGTSNPNLYWYRQAAGRGLQLLFYSVGIGQISSEVPQNLSASRPQDRQFILSSKKLLLSDSGFYLCAWSLGGGNTIYFGEGSWLTVV.

This clone was detected a few times. This chain joins TRBV4-3 and TRBJ1-2; D uncertain. This CDR3 spans 13 amino acids. With 0 bases removed from V and 8 bases from J, the gap between germline ends came to 10 bases. Germline CDR1 and CDR2: LGHNA and YSLEER. CDR3 amino acids: CASSQELGNGYTF. CDR3 bases: TGCGCCAGCAGCCAAGAACTAGGAAACGGCTACACCTTC.

The chain recombines TRBV7-2 with TRBJ1-3; a weak D match, TRBD1 (5 bases). CDR3 length: 15 amino acids. V gave up 1 base and J gave up 2 bases, with 9 bases separating them. Germline assignment: CDR1 SGHTA and CDR2 FQGNSA. CDR3 sequence: CASSLGIGAGNTIYF. The CDR3 region has the DNA TGTGCCAGCAGCTTAGGGATAGGGGCTGGAAACACCATATATTTT.

In nucleotides, the CDR3 is TGTGCCAGCAGTGACAGGGGTACCGGGGAGCTGTTTTTT. Residues: CASSDRGTGELFF. This rearrangement joins TRBV2 to TRBJ2-2; the D gene is possibly TRBD1 (6 bases). V was clipped by 3 bases and J by 5 bases, with 7 bases between them. CDR1 and CDR2 (germline): SNHLY, FYNNEI. This CDR3 contains 13 residues.

This clone was detected ten times or more. This chain connects TRBV10-2 to TRBJ2-1, with D perhaps TRBD1 (7 bases). V lost 4 bases, J lost 3 bases, and 13 bases lay in between. In germline, CDR1 is WSHSY, CDR2 SAAADI. This CDR3 spans 15 amino acids. The DNA of the CDR3 is TGCGCCAGCAGTGGGCAGGGGGGCGGCTACAATGAGCAGTTCTTC. Its translation is CASSGQGGGYNEQFF.

This chain joins TRBV14 and TRBJ2-7, with 7 bases that match TRBD2. This CDR3 is 17 amino acids long. Germline CDR1 and CDR2: SGHDN and FVKESK. Trimming at V came to 3 bases and at J to 4 bases, leaving 15 bases not matched to a gene. The CDR3 spells CASSQGILRGGQYEQYF. In nucleotides, the CDR3 is TGTGCCAGCAGCCAGGGTATCCTGAGGGGAGGGCAGTACGAGCAGTACTTC.

This clone came up a few times. This chain connects TRBV5-1 to TRBJ1-1; D is unclear. The CDR3 covers 15 residues. Trimming pared 2 bases from V and 5 bases from J, leaving 16 bases between. Germline V gene sequence: CDR1 SGHRS, CDR2 YFSETQ. The chain's CDR3 is CASSFQGFIGTEAFF. DNA of the CDR3: TGCGCCAGCAGCTTTCAAGGGTTCATTGGAACTGAAGCTTTCTTT.

This clone occurred a few times. The rearrangement links TRBV19 to TRBJ2-3; the D gene is possibly TRBD2 (5 bases). Germline V gene sequence: CDR1 LNHDA, CDR2 SQIVND (reference sequence). With 3 bases removed from V and 0 bases from J, the gap between germline ends came to 22 bases. The CDR3 length is 19 residues. The CDR3 protein is CASSISRRSGAVSTDTQYF. The CDR3 DNA follows: TGTGCCAGTAGTATTTCGAGGAGAAGCGGCGCCGTCAGCACAGATACGCAGTATTTT.

The chain carries TRBV28 and TRBJ2-1; 7 positions match TRBD1. There are 14 residues in the CDR3. Germline CDR1 reads MDHEN; CDR2 reads SYDVKM. Trimming at V came to 10 bases and at J to 0 bases, leaving 6 bases not matched to a gene. The CDR3 here is CATLNRGSYNEQFF. CDR3 DNA sequence: TGTGCCACCCTCAACAGGGGCTCCTACAATGAGCAGTTCTTC.